Below, one TCR beta chain is given with its context. The study drew participants aged about 18 to 89 years from approximately 23 US areas. The study counted Cohort 3 donors as recovered given two negative PCRs, clearance, or symptom resolution. In the study's own analysis: The authors estimated nucleated cell counts from reference gene primer amplification. The protocol was immunoSEQ multiplex PCR, while the TCRdb copy is restricted to in-frame clones and leaves out a portion. D and trimming come from the DNA, and the V and J calls and clone size come from that table. The sample lists roughly 230,000 clones, roughly 84% occurring once. The data stem from a study of blood T cell repertoires in COVID-19. Study in general: T cells, B-cell-depleted T cells, or PBMCs provided the cDNA or gDNA that served as material.

Trimming took 6 bases from V and 1 from J, leaving 21 bases between them. The germline CDR1 and CDR2 sequences are SNHLY and FYNNEI. The CDR3 is made up of 17 amino acids. The J gene is TRBJ1-1, the V gene TRBV2; D is possibly TRBD1 (6 bases). The sequence was obtained from a man aged 50-59 years who had recovered from COVID-19. Sequenced sample: PBMCs or T cells enriched from blood (not recorded which). In DNA form, the CDR3 reads TGTGCCAGCAGAGGCCGTCATTCACTCAGGGGGAACACTGAAGCTTTCTTT. Translating it yields CASRGRHSLRGNTEAFF. Full variable domain (missing parts from reference TRBV2 and TRBJ1-1): EPEVTQTPSHQVTQMGQEVILRCVPISNHLYFYWYRQILGQKVEFLVSFYNNEISEKSEIFDDQFSVERPDGSNFTLKIRSTKLEDSAMYFCASRGRHSLRGNTEAFFGQGTRLTVV.